This T cell receptor (beta chain) was sequenced for a study of T cell responses to AZD1222 COVID-19 vaccine. Overall study findings and caveats: Breadth and depth of Spike-specific TCRs rose after two AZD1222 doses. At study baseline, merely five or six AZD1222 recipients were seropositive.

With regard to this clone: Its antigen is undetermined.

The table came from immunoSEQ multiplex PCR; TCRdb's copy has only in-frame clones and leaves some out. The sample has around 94,000 clones, about 89% seen once; the top ten hold roughly 3.7%. Unmatched junction bases numbered 3, after V lost 4 bases and J lost 1 base. The CDR3 spans 14 residues. Germline-derived CDR1 and CDR2 are LNHDA and SQIVND (reference sequence). This chain joins TRBV19 and TRBJ2-7, with 8 bases fitting TRBD1. This clonotype was sampled from an adult in good health. The sample consisted of peripheral blood, taken on day 0 of AZD1222 vaccination. CDR3 coding DNA: TGTGCCAGTAGTACCCGACAGGGGTCCTACGAGCAGTACTTC. It codes for CASSTRQGSYEQYF. The full variable domain, with the rest looked up from reference TRBV19 and TRBJ2-7, is DGGITQSPKYLFRKEGQNVTLSCEQNLNHDAMYWYRQDPGQGLRLIYYSQIVNDFQKGDIAEGYSVSREKKESFPLTVTSAQKNPTAFYLCASSTRQGSYEQYFGPGTRLTVT.